The 28 T cell receptor beta chains in this list originate from one sample, sequenced in a study of blood T cell repertoires in COVID-19. Measured with immunoSEQ multiplex PCR; TCRdb has only the in-frame clones, and not every one. This sample yields approximately 170,000 clones, of which less than 85% are seen a single time; around 3.5% belongs to the top ten. The sequenced sample was PBMCs or T cells enriched from blood (not recorded which). Receptors were obtained from a young woman who had recovered from COVID-19.

This clone has just one count. The CDR3 loop reads CSVVGGAYEQYF. The CDR3, as DNA: TGCAGCGTTGTGGGAGGGGCCTACGAGCAGTACTTC. This chain joins TRBV29-1 and TRBJ2-7; TRBD2 matches 7 bases. Germline values: CDR1 SQVTM, CDR2 ANQGSEA. The CDR3 spans 12 residues. V shed 4 bases and J 2 bases; nucleotides not matched to a gene: 2.

This chain links TRBV11-2 with TRBJ2-1, with 8 bases lining up with TRBD2. V was clipped by 5 bases and J by 4 bases; unmatched bases: 19. The CDR3 has 19 amino acids. CDR1 is SGHAT and CDR2 is FQNNGV in the germline V gene. The CDR3 protein is CASSVTGLVLGSPYNEQFF. The CDR3 bases are TGTGCCAGCAGCGTTACGGGACTAGTGCTTGGATCTCCTTACAATGAGCAGTTCTTC.

In this sample, this clone turned up once. The gene calls are TRBV28 and TRBJ2-1, with TRBD1 identical over 7 bases. CDR1 is MDHEN, CDR2 SYDVKM, per germline. V lost 3 bases, J lost 4 bases, and 6 bases stayed unmatched. This CDR3 comprises 15 residues. The CDR3 region is CASSFRDRQYNEQFF. For the CDR3, the DNA is TGTGCCAGCAGTTTTCGGGACAGACAATACAATGAGCAGTTCTTC.

The chain links TRBV6-5 to TRBJ1-2; D ambiguous. Looked up from germline, CDR1 is MNHEY and CDR2 is SVGAGI. Deletions cut 6 bases from V and 7 bases from J, with 12 bases between. The CDR3 is 12 residues long. The CDR3 loop is CASSQPTGGYTF. The CDR3 DNA reads TGTGCCAGCAGCCAACCAACGGGTGGCTACACCTTC.

Worth noting for this clone: Additional DNA sequences in this sample encode the identical CDR3. The chain couples TRBV18 to TRBJ1-1, with TRBD1 identical over 8 bases. V lost 3 bases and J lost 4; bases outside the gene matches: 4. The CDR3 is 14 amino acids. Germline assignment: CDR1 KGHSH and CDR2 LQKENI. The CDR3 loop reads CASSPLDRGTEAFF. The CDR3 coding sequence is TGTGCCAGCTCACCTCTAGACAGGGGCACTGAAGCTTTCTTT.

The rearrangement joins TRBV7-3 to TRBJ2-2, with D unclear. Germline assignment: CDR1 SGHTA and CDR2 FQGTGA. Trimming took 2 bases from V and 2 from J, leaving 9 bases between them. The CDR3 spans 15 residues. The CDR3 DNA is TGTGCCAGCAGCTTATCATCCCCCAACACCGGGGAGCTGTTTTTT. This gives the protein CASSLSSPNTGELFF.

This rearrangement joins TRBV10-1 to TRBJ1-1; D may be TRBD1 (6 bases). The CDR3 extends over 14 amino acids. CDR1 WNHNN and CDR2 SYGVQD come from the germline V gene (reference sequence). V lost 6 bases, J lost 1 base, and 12 bases lay in between. The chain's CDR3 is CASRADSTNTEAFF. As DNA, the CDR3 is TGCGCCAGCAGGGCGGACAGTACGAACACTGAAGCTTTCTTT.

J is TRBJ1-1 and V is TRBV29-1, with TRBD1 matching 9 bases. The V gene's germline CDR1 is SQVTM and CDR2 ANQGSEA. This CDR3 has 15 residues. Trimming cost V 5 bases and J 4 bases; bases outside gene matches: 11. Written as DNA, the CDR3 is TGCAGCGTTCTACCTCCGGGACAGGGTGGCACTGAAGCTTTCTTT. Its translation is CSVLPPGQGGTEAFF.

The chain employs TRBV30 and TRBJ2-5, with TRBD2 matching 12 bases. The V segment lost 3 bases and the J segment 4 bases; nucleotides outside the gene matches: 0. The CDR3 extends over 13 amino acids. The V gene's germline CDR1 is GTSNPN and CDR2 SVGIG (reference sequence). CDR3 DNA sequence: TGTGCCTGGAGACTAGCGGGAGGAGAGACCCAGTACTTC. This translates into CAWRLAGGETQYF.

The chain couples TRBV5-4 to TRBJ2-5; a weak D match, TRBD2 (7 bases). The CDR3 runs 13 residues. Between the trimmed V and J ends, which lost 7 bases and 5 bases, there was a span of 15 bases. Looked up from germline, CDR1 is SGHNT and CDR2 is YYREEE (reference sequence). Here the CDR3 DNA reads TGTGCCAGCTTTGGGGGGGGGCCGGAGACCCAGTACTTC. Protein sequence: CASFGGGPETQYF.

This clone was picked up a small number of times. The J gene is TRBJ1-6, the V gene TRBV7-2, with D possibly being TRBD1 (6 bases). The CDR3 runs to 16 residues. Trimming left V 1 base short and J 6 bases short, with 13 bases between. Germline values: CDR1 SGHTA, CDR2 FQGNSA. The CDR3, as DNA: TGTGCCAGCAGCTTAGACCCTCGGGGGGCTAATTCACCCCTCCACTTT. As protein: CASSLDPRGANSPLHF.

The genes are TRBV29-1 and TRBJ2-1, with D perhaps matching TRBD2 (6 bases). CDR1 SQVTM and CDR2 ANQGSEA come from the germline V gene. The CDR3 has 12 residues. The V end lost 4 bases, the J end lost 7 bases, and 11 bases lay between the germline ends. The CDR3 loop reads CSVASGSNEQFF. CDR3 DNA: TGCAGCGTTGCCTCCGGGAGTAATGAGCAGTTCTTC.

The genes are TRBV2 and TRBJ1-5; TRBD1 agrees at 8 bases. Germline V gene sequence: CDR1 SNHLY, CDR2 FYNNEI. The CDR3 is 18 residues long. Trimming removed 8 bases from V and 3 bases from J; junction bases left unmatched: 18. This chain's CDR3 is CASERGDFGQGPNQPQHF. The CDR3 coding sequence is TGTGCCAGCGAGAGGGGAGATTTTGGACAGGGCCCCAATCAGCCCCAGCATTTT.

Here the CDR3 DNA reads TGTGCCAGCAGTGGGGGGTCCTATAATTCACCCCTCCACTTT. Translation: CASSGGSYNSPLHF. The V call is TRBV7-3, the J call TRBJ1-6; possibly TRBD1 for D (5 bases). Germline loops: CDR1 SGHTA, CDR2 FQGTGA. CDR3 size: 14 residues. The ends were cut back, 6 bases at V and 1 base at J, with 7 bases in the middle.

This clone was seen a handful of times. V and J are TRBV29-1 and TRBJ1-2; D is unresolved. Germline loops: CDR1 SQVTM, CDR2 ANQGSEA. The length of the CDR3 is 13 residues. Trimming pared 1 base from V and 4 bases from J, leaving 10 bases between. Written as DNA, the CDR3 is TGCAGCGTTGAAGGAGCAGGAGGCTATGGCTACACCTTC. Protein: CSVEGAGGYGYTF.

The rearrangement uses TRBV18 and TRBJ1-5; a possible D gene is TRBD1 (5 bases). Germline V lookup: CDR1 KGHSH, CDR2 LQKENI. The ends were cut back, 5 bases at V and 1 base at J, with 12 bases in the middle. This CDR3 is built from 15 residues. In nucleotides, the CDR3 is TGTGCCAGCTCAACGACAGTGGGAAGCAATCAGCCCCAGCATTTT. Its translation: CASSTTVGSNQPQHF.

The gene calls are TRBV18 and TRBJ1-1, with 7 bases that match TRBD1. Germline V gene lookup returns CDR1 KGHSH and CDR2 LQKENI. Trimming removed 5 bases from V and 6 bases from J; junction bases left unmatched: 12. There are 15 residues in the CDR3. The CDR3, as DNA: TGTGCCAGCTCAGCCTTCCGGTGGGACAGCTCTGAAGCTTTCTTT. Amino acids: CASSAFRWDSSEAFF.

The V gene is TRBV12-3 or TRBV12-4, the J gene TRBJ1-6; 7 bases agree with TRBD1. The CDR3 loop spans 13 amino acids. V was clipped by 6 bases and J by 7 bases; unmatched bases: 3. Here the CDR3 reads CASRDRLNSPLHF. The DNA for the CDR3 is TGTGCCAGCAGGGACAGGCTAAATTCACCCCTCCACTTT.

The chain is built from TRBV5-1 and TRBJ1-2, with a possible D match to TRBD1 (6 bases). Trimming cost V 5 bases and J 0 bases, with 11 bases left between them. The CDR3 loop spans 14 amino acids. Germline loops: CDR1 SGHRS, CDR2 YFSETQ. CDR3 protein: CASSRDTSNYGYTF. The CDR3 bases are TGCGCCAGCAGTAGGGACACGTCTAACTATGGCTACACCTTC.

The chain carries TRBV2 and TRBJ2-1, with 7 bases identical to TRBD1. The CDR3 loop spans 14 amino acids. Germline assignment: CDR1 SNHLY and CDR2 FYNNEI. The trim removed 4 bases at V and 4 bases at J, leaving 4 bases unmatched. The CDR3 protein is CASSGQGFYNEQFF. CDR3 nucleotides: TGTGCCAGCAGTGGACAGGGTTTTTACAATGAGCAGTTCTTC. The variable domain in full, completed from reference TRBV2 and TRBJ2-1, reads EPEVTQTPSHQVTQMGQEVILRCVPISNHLYFYWYRQILGQKVEFLVSFYNNEISEKSEIFDDQFSVERPDGSNFTLKIRSTKLEDSAMYFCASSGQGFYNEQFFGPGTRLTVL.

The V call is TRBV9, the J call TRBJ1-2, with D unresolved. Deletions cut 0 bases from V and 0 bases from J, with 9 bases between. The CDR3 is 15 residues long. The germline CDR1 and CDR2 sequences are SGDLS and YYNGEE. The CDR3 nucleotides are TGTGCCAGCAGCGTAGGCGGCGATGCTAACTATGGCTACACCTTC. This sequence encodes CASSVGGDANYGYTF.

The rearrangement links TRBV14 to TRBJ2-3, with a possible D match to TRBD2 (5 bases). The ends were cut back, 2 bases at V and 4 bases at J, with 16 bases in the middle. The germline gives CDR1 SGHDN, CDR2 FVKESK. The length of the CDR3 is 16 residues. The CDR3 sequence: CASSQSILGISDTQYF. The CDR3 DNA sequence: TGTGCCAGCAGCCAAAGTATACTAGGAATTTCAGATACGCAGTATTTT.

The chain combines TRBV28 with TRBJ2-6; possibly TRBD1 for D (6 bases). The CDR3 is 16 residues long. Trimming took off 9 bases at V and 4 bases at J, with 19 bases between the two ends. CDR1 is MDHEN, CDR2 SYDVKM, per germline. The CDR3 loop reads CASSRDTLSGANVLTF. CDR3 nucleotides: TGTGCCAGTTCCCGGGACACACTTTCGGGGGCCAACGTCCTGACTTTC.

This clone was observed a handful of times. V usage is TRBV2 and J usage is TRBJ1-1, with TRBD1 identical over 8 bases. V was pared by 1 base and J by 8 bases, with 9 bases of the junction left unmatched. Germline V gene lookup returns CDR1 SNHLY and CDR2 FYNNEI. The CDR3 has 15 amino acids. DNA for the CDR3: TGTGCCAGCAGTGAAGATCGAGGGACAGGTGACGAAGCTTTCTTT. Amino acid sequence: CASSEDRGTGDEAFF.

The chain combines TRBV18 with TRBJ1-1, with TRBD1 identical over 9 bases. The CDR3 is 19 residues long. Germline V gene lookup returns CDR1 KGHSH and CDR2 LQKENI. V was pared by 9 bases and J by 4 bases, with 24 bases of the junction left unmatched. CDR3 sequence: CASHKGQGVTTGVFTEAFF. The CDR3 nucleotides read TGTGCCAGTCATAAGGGACAGGGAGTTACTACAGGGGTATTCACTGAAGCTTTCTTT.

This chain joins TRBV28 and TRBJ1-6, with 7 bases aligning to TRBD1. Germline lookup yields CDR1 MDHEN and CDR2 SYDVKM. V lost 5 bases to trimming and J lost 5 bases; unmatched junction nucleotides: 15. The CDR3 runs 18 residues. Here the CDR3 reads CASSTIRGRGSHNSPLHF. The CDR3 DNA follows: TGTGCCAGCAGTACCATTCGGGGCAGGGGGTCTCATAATTCACCCCTCCACTTT.

This clone occurred a few times. The rearrangement links TRBV6-5 to TRBJ2-2; TRBD1 might be the D (6 bases). Germline V lookup: CDR1 MNHEY, CDR2 SVGAGI. V was trimmed by 6 bases and J by 5 bases, leaving 13 bases between them. The CDR3 has 14 amino acids. The CDR3 sequence is CASRTPGVTGELFF. CDR3 nucleotides: TGTGCCAGCAGAACCCCAGGGGTGACCGGGGAGCTGTTTTTT.

V and J are TRBV24-1 and TRBJ2-3; a possible D gene is TRBD2 (5 bases). The V gene lost 6 bases and the J gene lost 1 base, with 13 bases spanning the gap. Germline V CDR1 and CDR2: KGHDR, SFDVKD. The CDR3 covers 15 residues. For the CDR3, the DNA is TGTGCCACCAGTAAATCCGGGGTCGGCACAGATACGCAGTATTTT. The encoded protein is CATSKSGVGTDTQYF.